This T cell receptor beta chain emerged from a study of a mutant IDH1 vaccine in newly diagnosed glioma. Study information: Eight vaccine injections were given to patients in weeks 1, 3, 5, 7, 11, 15, 19 and 23. First vaccine doses came 4-6 weeks after radiotherapy alone, or with temozolomide cycles. Standard pretreatment was either radiotherapy, temozolomide, or, for most, radiochemotherapy with temozolomide.

Method: immunoSEQ multiplex PCR; TCRdb's copy keeps in-frame clones and lacks some. The table records around 100,000 clones, 85% to 90% of them present only once. Time point in this sample: week 11, during vaccination. Vaccination used 300 ug of mutant IDH1 20-mer peptide per dose, with topical imiquimod. The CDR3 spans 13 residues. Germline CDR1 is SNHLY and CDR2 is FYNNEI. Deletions cut 4 bases from V and 4 bases from J, with 8 bases between. Whole-study findings and limits: Detectable vaccine-induced immune responses arose in 80% to 95% of patients.

In this sample, this clone turned up once. The target antigen is unknown. Specimen: PBMCs, collected from a glioma patient whose treatment included an IDH1 peptide vaccine. The TCR originated in a woman aged 50 to 65 with glioma. The chain joins TRBV2 to TRBJ1-5; D not certain. CDR3 nucleotides: TGTGCCAGCAGTGCGGAAGCTAATCAGCCCCAGCATTTT. This codes for CASSAEANQPQHF. Full variable domain (remainder filled in from reference TRBV2 and TRBJ1-5): EPEVTQTPSHQVTQMGQEVILRCVPISNHLYFYWYRQILGQKVEFLVSFYNNEISEKSEIFDDQFSVERPDGSNFTLKIRSTKLEDSAMYFCASSAEANQPQHFGDGTRLSIL.